These T cell receptor beta chains were read from a single sample in a study of blood T cells in healthy people across ages. TCRdb re-analysed the 5' RACE reads in MiXCR, keeping a single row per CDR3 protein. The profile shows roughly 1 million distinct CDR3 sequences, about 25% of them singletons. These same records also appear under a second study, on T cells of mothers and their children.

Sequencing used blood. Receptors originate from a girl aged 2-10 years in good health. The CDR3 runs from the conserved cysteine through the conserved F or W. A D gene is named only where the DNA matches it firmly. Expanded clones get a size class; other rows say once, few or many, or leave the size out.

v_gene: TRBV4-2; j_gene: TRBJ1-2; abundance: -; d_gene: TRBD1; CDR3nt: TGTGCCAGCAGCCAAACTACAGGGGGCGAGGATGGCTACACCTTC; CDR3aa: CASSQTTGGEDGYTF
v_gene: TRBV29-1; j_gene: TRBJ2-6; abundance: -; d_gene: TRBD1; CDR3nt: TGCAGCGTTGTGATGAGGGACAGGTCCTACTCTGGGGCCAACGTCCTGACTTTC; CDR3aa: CSVVMRDRSYSGANVLTF
v_gene: TRBV28; j_gene: TRBJ1-4; abundance: -; d_gene: TRBD1; CDR3nt: TGTGCCAGCAGTAACGGACAGGGACGGGAAAAACTGTTTTTT; CDR3aa: CASSNGQGREKLFF
v_gene: TRBV7-9; j_gene: TRBJ1-6; abundance: few; d_gene: -; CDR3nt: TGTGCCAGCAGTCAAGGCGCTAACTTGGGTTCACCCCTCCACTTT; CDR3aa: CASSQGANLGSPLHF
v_gene: TRBV3-1; j_gene: TRBJ2-5; abundance: few; d_gene: -; CDR3nt: TGTGCCAGCAGCCAAGAAGTGGGCGGCGGAGAGACCCAGTACTTC; CDR3aa: CASSQEVGGGETQYF
v_gene: TRBV29-1; j_gene: TRBJ2-5; abundance: -; d_gene: TRBD1; CDR3nt: TGCAGCGTTGTTAAGGGGGCGGAAGAGACCCAGTACTTC; CDR3aa: CSVVKGAEETQYF
v_gene: TRBV7-3; j_gene: TRBJ2-7; abundance: -; d_gene: -; CDR3nt: TGTGCCAGCAGCTTATACCTGGCGGGCGAGCAGTACTTC; CDR3aa: CASSLYLAGEQYF
v_gene: TRBV6-1; j_gene: TRBJ2-5; abundance: few; d_gene: -; CDR3nt: TGTGCCAGCAGTGTTGGGACCCAGTACTTC; CDR3aa: CASSVGTQYF
v_gene: TRBV4-3; j_gene: TRBJ2-2; abundance: few; d_gene: -; CDR3nt: TGCGCCAGCAGCCAAGAAGTTAGAGTCAGCCCCTATGACACCGGGGAGCTGTTTTTT; CDR3aa: CASSQEVRVSPYDTGELFF
v_gene: TRBV12-3/TRBV12-4; j_gene: TRBJ1-2; abundance: -; d_gene: -; CDR3nt: TGTGCCAGCAGTTTACGAGGGCCCTATGGCTACACCTTC; CDR3aa: CASSLRGPYGYTF
v_gene: TRBV10-3; j_gene: TRBJ2-7; abundance: few; d_gene: -; CDR3nt: TGTGCCACCCTCGAAGTACAGGGAGCCCCCTACGAGCAGTACTTC; CDR3aa: CATLEVQGAPYEQYF
v_gene: TRBV12-3/TRBV12-4; j_gene: TRBJ2-1; abundance: -; d_gene: TRBD1; CDR3nt: TGTGCCAGCAGTTTACCGGGACAGATCGACAATGAGCAGCTCTTC; CDR3aa: CASSLPGQIDNEQLF
v_gene: TRBV2; j_gene: TRBJ1-1; abundance: -; d_gene: TRBD1; CDR3nt: TGTGCCAGCAGTCGGGACAGGGTTTGGGCTGAAGCTTTCTTT; CDR3aa: CASSRDRVWAEAFF
v_gene: TRBV12-3/TRBV12-4; j_gene: TRBJ1-1; abundance: -; d_gene: -; CDR3nt: TGTGCCAGCAGTTTGGGGGATATAGGTGAAGCTTTCTTT; CDR3aa: CASSLGDIGEAFF
v_gene: TRBV11-2; j_gene: TRBJ2-6; abundance: -; d_gene: -; CDR3nt: TGTGCCAGCAGCTTAGAATTTTTAGGGCCTGGGGCCAACGTCCTGACTTTC; CDR3aa: CASSLEFLGPGANVLTF
v_gene: TRBV25-1; j_gene: TRBJ1-2; abundance: -; d_gene: -; CDR3nt: TGTGCCAGCTTTGACGGCGGAGGGGGCTACACCTTC; CDR3aa: CASFDGGGGYTF
v_gene: TRBV28; j_gene: TRBJ2-5; abundance: few; d_gene: -; CDR3nt: TGTGCCAGCAGCCACACAGATCGTGGTGTGGAGACCCAGTACTTC; CDR3aa: CASSHTDRGVETQYF
v_gene: TRBV29-1; j_gene: TRBJ1-1; abundance: -; d_gene: -; CDR3nt: TGCAGAGCCGAGGAGGGTTCTACTGAAGCTTTCTTT; CDR3aa: CRAEEGSTEAFF
v_gene: TRBV6-2/TRBV6-3; j_gene: TRBJ2-1; abundance: few; d_gene: TRBD2; CDR3nt: TGTGCCAGCAGTTACCAGCGGGGGGTCTCCAGCCGCTCCTACAATGAGCAGTTCTTC; CDR3aa: CASSYQRGVSSRSYNEQFF
v_gene: TRBV11-3; j_gene: TRBJ2-1; abundance: -; d_gene: -; CDR3nt: TGTGCCAGCAGCTTAGGGGGGGCCTCTATCTATGAGCAGTTCTTC; CDR3aa: CASSLGGASIYEQFF
v_gene: TRBV12-3/TRBV12-4; j_gene: TRBJ2-5; abundance: -; d_gene: -; CDR3nt: TGTGCCAGCAGTTTCGCGTTTAACCAAGAGACCCAGTACTTC; CDR3aa: CASSFAFNQETQYF
v_gene: TRBV6-1; j_gene: TRBJ2-1; abundance: -; d_gene: -; CDR3nt: TGTGCCAGCAGTGAAGCGCATGGTAGCGGTCTCAACAATGAGCAGTTCTTC; CDR3aa: CASSEAHGSGLNNEQFF
v_gene: TRBV4-1; j_gene: TRBJ2-1; abundance: -; d_gene: -; CDR3nt: TGCGCCAGCAGCCAAGAGTTTGGGGGATACAACTACAATGAGCAGTTCTTC; CDR3aa: CASSQEFGGYNYNEQFF
v_gene: TRBV5-1; j_gene: TRBJ2-5; abundance: -; d_gene: -; CDR3nt: TGCGCCAGCAAGGGGCACAGCGGCCAAGAGACCCAGTACTTC; CDR3aa: CASKGHSGQETQYF
v_gene: TRBV27; j_gene: TRBJ1-2; abundance: few; d_gene: -; CDR3nt: TGTGCCAGCAGTTTAGAAAGGGGCTATGGCTACACCTTC; CDR3aa: CASSLERGYGYTF
v_gene: TRBV14; j_gene: TRBJ2-5; abundance: -; d_gene: TRBD2; CDR3nt: TGTGCCAGCAGCCAAGAAGGGAATTTCGGGACTAGCGTTACGATTGGTCGAGAGACCCAGTACTTC; CDR3aa: CASSQEGNFGTSVTIGRETQYF
v_gene: TRBV7-2; j_gene: TRBJ1-2; abundance: few; d_gene: TRBD1; CDR3nt: TGTGCCAGCAGCCCGAGCCCGGGACAGGGGTTGTATGGCTACACCTTC; CDR3aa: CASSPSPGQGLYGYTF
v_gene: TRBV3-1; j_gene: TRBJ2-2; abundance: few; d_gene: -; CDR3nt: TGTGCCAGCAGCCAAGCGGTAGACACCGGGGAGCTGTTTTTT; CDR3aa: CASSQAVDTGELFF
v_gene: TRBV2; j_gene: TRBJ2-6; abundance: -; d_gene: -; CDR3nt: TGTGCCAGCTTCGGGTCAGGGGCCAACGTCCTGACTTTC; CDR3aa: CASFGSGANVLTF
v_gene: TRBV19; j_gene: TRBJ2-1; abundance: few; d_gene: -; CDR3nt: TGTGCCAGTAGTATTGTAGGGTCAACCAATGAGCAGTTCTTC; CDR3aa: CASSIVGSTNEQFF
v_gene: TRBV28; j_gene: TRBJ1-1; abundance: -; d_gene: -; CDR3nt: TGTGCCAGCAGTTTTTCCAGGGGTGCTTTCTTT; CDR3aa: CASSFSRGAFF
v_gene: TRBV6-1; j_gene: TRBJ2-1; abundance: -; d_gene: -; CDR3nt: TGTGCCAGCAGTGAACATGGGCTAGCAGCCTACAATGAGCAGTTCTTC; CDR3aa: CASSEHGLAAYNEQFF
v_gene: TRBV7-9; j_gene: TRBJ1-1; abundance: -; d_gene: -; CDR3nt: TGTGCCAGCAGCTTCCGTCCGGACGGGAACACTGAAGCTTTCTTT; CDR3aa: CASSFRPDGNTEAFF
v_gene: TRBV6-5; j_gene: TRBJ1-1; abundance: -; d_gene: TRBD1; CDR3nt: TGTGCCAGCAGTTACGGGACAGTAGACACTGAAGCTTTCTTT; CDR3aa: CASSYGTVDTEAFF
v_gene: TRBV20-1; j_gene: TRBJ1-2; abundance: few; d_gene: TRBD1; CDR3nt: TGCAGTGCTCCCCTCCCTTTATCGACAGGGACTAATGGCTACACCTTC; CDR3aa: CSAPLPLSTGTNGYTF
v_gene: TRBV28; j_gene: TRBJ1-4; abundance: few; d_gene: TRBD1; CDR3nt: TGTGCCAGCAGTCTAAATCATCCGGGACAGGGTAAACTGTTTTTT; CDR3aa: CASSLNHPGQGKLFF
v_gene: TRBV20-1; j_gene: TRBJ2-4; abundance: few; d_gene: TRBD1; CDR3nt: TGCAGTGCTAGGACGCCAGGGGGAATCCCAAACATTCAGTACTTC; CDR3aa: CSARTPGGIPNIQYF
v_gene: TRBV28; j_gene: TRBJ1-5; abundance: few; d_gene: TRBD1; CDR3nt: TGTGCCAGCAGTCGACAGGGCGAGGTTTATAGCAATCAGCCCCAGCATTTT; CDR3aa: CASSRQGEVYSNQPQHF
v_gene: TRBV12-3/TRBV12-4; j_gene: TRBJ2-1; abundance: few; d_gene: -; CDR3nt: TGTGCCAGCAGTCCGGGGATTTCCTACAATGAGCAGTTCTTC; CDR3aa: CASSPGISYNEQFF